The clone carrying this T cell receptor (beta chain) came up a few times. No antigen is known for it. Trimming removed 2 bases at V and 7 bases at J, with 15 bases between. This CDR3 contains 15 residues. Germline CDR1 reads SGHTA; CDR2 reads FQGNSA. The data were taken from a study of T-cell reconstitution after alpha-beta-depleted transplantation in children. General study findings and limits: Newly made T cells mostly supplied T-cell counts and diversity one year after transplant. Surviving recipient T cells and thymic progenitors accounted for the high day-60 TCRbeta diversity observed in some patients. Reported findings indicate that, about two months after transplant, alpha-beta T cells came from several hundred expanded clones, which were derived from non-depleted graft cells.

The library targeted TCRbeta and was prepared with unique molecular identifiers. MiXCR, applied by TCRdb to the PCR reads, yields one record per CDR3 protein. The sample has 130,000 or so distinct CDR3 sequences, roughly 9.7% seen once. This clonotype was obtained from a girl under two years old who had a stem cell transplant for combined immunodeficiency, so the T cells may come from the graft donor. This chain links TRBV7-2 with TRBJ2-4, with a tentative D call TRBD2 (6 bases). Sample: PBMCs, mostly from graft donor cells, taken 180 days after TCRalphabeta/CD19-depleted stem cell transplant. This chain's CDR3 is CASSLTGGKGNIQYF. The DNA for the CDR3 is TGTGCCAGCAGCTTAACAGGAGGGAAAGGGAACATTCAGTACTTC.